This T cell receptor beta chain was observed in a study of cytomegalovirus exposure and HLA in healthy donors. Deletions cut 7 bases from V and 6 bases from J, with 6 bases between. The CDR3 sequence is 11 residues long. Germline values: CDR1 MDHEN, CDR2 SYDVKM. The protocol was immunoSEQ multiplex PCR, while the TCRdb copy is restricted to in-frame clones and leaves out a portion. The sample carries approximately 220,000 clones, around nine tenths recorded once. V usage is TRBV28 and J usage is TRBJ2-2, with a tentative D call TRBD2 (5 bases). The TCR sequence derives from a man between 18 and 35 years old in good health and CMV-seronegative. Sequencing was carried out using PBMCs. For the CDR3, the DNA is TGTGCCAGCAAGGAGGCCGGGGAGCTGTTTTTT. This sequence encodes CASKEAGELFF.